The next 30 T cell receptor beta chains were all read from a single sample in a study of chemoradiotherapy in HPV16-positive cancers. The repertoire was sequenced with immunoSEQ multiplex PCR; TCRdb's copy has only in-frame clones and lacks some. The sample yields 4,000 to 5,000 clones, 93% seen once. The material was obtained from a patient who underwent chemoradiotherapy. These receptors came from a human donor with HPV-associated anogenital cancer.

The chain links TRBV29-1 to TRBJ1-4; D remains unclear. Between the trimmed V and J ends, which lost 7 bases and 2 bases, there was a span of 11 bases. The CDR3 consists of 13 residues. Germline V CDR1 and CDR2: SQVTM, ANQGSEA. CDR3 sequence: CSARPGTNEKLFF. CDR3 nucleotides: TGCAGCGCCCGCCCCGGGACTAATGAAAAACTGTTTTTT.

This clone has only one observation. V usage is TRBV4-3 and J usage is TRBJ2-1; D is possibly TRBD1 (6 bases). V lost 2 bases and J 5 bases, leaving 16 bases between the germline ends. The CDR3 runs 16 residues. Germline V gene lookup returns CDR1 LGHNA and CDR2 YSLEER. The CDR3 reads CASSQNYGTPNNEQFF. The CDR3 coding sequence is TGCGCCAGCAGCCAAAATTACGGGACACCTAACAATGAGCAGTTCTTC.

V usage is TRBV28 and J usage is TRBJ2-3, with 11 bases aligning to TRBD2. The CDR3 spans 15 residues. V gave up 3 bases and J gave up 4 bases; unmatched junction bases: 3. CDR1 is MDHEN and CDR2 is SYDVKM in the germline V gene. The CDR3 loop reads CASSLTSGAADTQYF. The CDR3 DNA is TGTGCCAGCAGTTTGACTAGCGGGGCGGCAGATACGCAGTATTTT.

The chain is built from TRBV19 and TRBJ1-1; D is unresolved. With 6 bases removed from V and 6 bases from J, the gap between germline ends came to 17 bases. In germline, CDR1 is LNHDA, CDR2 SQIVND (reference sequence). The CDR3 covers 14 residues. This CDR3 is CASSSVEGAAEAFF. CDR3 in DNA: TGTGCCAGTAGCTCTGTTGAGGGAGCGGCTGAAGCTTTCTTT.

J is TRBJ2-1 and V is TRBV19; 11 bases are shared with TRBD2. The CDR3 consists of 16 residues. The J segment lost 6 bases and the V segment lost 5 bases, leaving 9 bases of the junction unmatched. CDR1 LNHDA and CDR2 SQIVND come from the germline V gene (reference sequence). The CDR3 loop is CASSRASGGPRNEQFF. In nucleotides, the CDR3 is TGTGCCAGTAGTCGGGCTAGCGGGGGGCCCCGCAATGAGCAGTTCTTC. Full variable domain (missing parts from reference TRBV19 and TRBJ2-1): DGGITQSPKYLFRKEGQNVTLSCEQNLNHDAMYWYRQDPGQGLRLIYYSQIVNDFQKGDIAEGYSVSREKKESFPLTVTSAQKNPTAFYLCASSRASGGPRNEQFFGPGTRLTVL.

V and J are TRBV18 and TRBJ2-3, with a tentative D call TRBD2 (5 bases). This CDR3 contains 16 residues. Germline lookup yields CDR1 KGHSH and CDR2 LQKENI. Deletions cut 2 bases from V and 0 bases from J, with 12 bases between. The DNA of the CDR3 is TGTGCCAGCTCACCAGGGCTTCCTAGCAGCACAGATACGCAGTATTTT. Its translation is CASSPGLPSSTDTQYF.

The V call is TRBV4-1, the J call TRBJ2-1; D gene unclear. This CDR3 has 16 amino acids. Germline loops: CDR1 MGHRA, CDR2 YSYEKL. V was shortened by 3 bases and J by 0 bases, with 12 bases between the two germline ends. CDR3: CASSQEKGLSYNEQFF. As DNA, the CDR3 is TGCGCCAGCAGCCAGGAGAAAGGTCTCTCCTACAATGAGCAGTTCTTC.

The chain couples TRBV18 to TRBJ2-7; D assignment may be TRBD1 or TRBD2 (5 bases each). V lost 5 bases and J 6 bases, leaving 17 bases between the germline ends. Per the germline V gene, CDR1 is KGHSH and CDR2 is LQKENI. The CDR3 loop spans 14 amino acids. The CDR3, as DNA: TGTGCCAGCTCATCGATAGACAGAGGGGCCGAGCAGTACTTC. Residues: CASSSIDRGAEQYF.

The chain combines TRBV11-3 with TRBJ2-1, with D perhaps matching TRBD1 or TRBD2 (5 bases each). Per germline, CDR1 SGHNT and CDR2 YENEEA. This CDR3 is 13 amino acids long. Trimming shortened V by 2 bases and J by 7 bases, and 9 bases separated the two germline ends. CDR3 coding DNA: TGTGCCAGCAGCTTACGGGGCCGAAATGAGCAGTTCTTC. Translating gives CASSLRGRNEQFF.

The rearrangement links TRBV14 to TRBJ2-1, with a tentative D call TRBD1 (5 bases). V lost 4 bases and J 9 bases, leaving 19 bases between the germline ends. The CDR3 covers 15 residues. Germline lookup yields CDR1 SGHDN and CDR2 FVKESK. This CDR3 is CASSRGTVRIREQFF. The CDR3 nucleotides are TGTGCCAGCAGCCGGGGCACAGTTAGGATCCGTGAGCAGTTCTTC. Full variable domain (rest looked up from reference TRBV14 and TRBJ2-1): EAGVTQFPSHSVIEKGQTVTLRCDPISGHDNLYWYRRVMGKEIKFLLHFVKESKQDESGMPNNRFLAERTGGTYSTLKVQPAELEDSGVYFCASSRGTVRIREQFFGPGTRLTVL.

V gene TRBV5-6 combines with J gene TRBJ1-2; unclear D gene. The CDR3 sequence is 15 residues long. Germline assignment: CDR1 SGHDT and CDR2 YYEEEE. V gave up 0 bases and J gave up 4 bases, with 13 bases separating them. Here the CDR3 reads CASSLGMGEPYGYTF. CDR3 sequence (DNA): TGTGCCAGCAGCTTGGGGATGGGCGAGCCCTATGGCTACACCTTC.

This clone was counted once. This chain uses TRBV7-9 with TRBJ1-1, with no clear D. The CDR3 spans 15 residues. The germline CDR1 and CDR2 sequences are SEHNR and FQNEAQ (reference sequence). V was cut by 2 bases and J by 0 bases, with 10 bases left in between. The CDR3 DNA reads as TGTGCCAGCAGCTTAATATCGTTCATGAACACTGAAGCTTTCTTT. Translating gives CASSLISFMNTEAFF.

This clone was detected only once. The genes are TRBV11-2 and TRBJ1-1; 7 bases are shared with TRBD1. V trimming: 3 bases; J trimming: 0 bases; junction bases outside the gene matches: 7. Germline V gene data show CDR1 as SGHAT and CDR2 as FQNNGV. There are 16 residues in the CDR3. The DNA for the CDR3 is TGTGCCAGCAGCTTGATGGACAGGATGATGAACACTGAAGCTTTCTTT. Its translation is CASSLMDRMMNTEAFF.

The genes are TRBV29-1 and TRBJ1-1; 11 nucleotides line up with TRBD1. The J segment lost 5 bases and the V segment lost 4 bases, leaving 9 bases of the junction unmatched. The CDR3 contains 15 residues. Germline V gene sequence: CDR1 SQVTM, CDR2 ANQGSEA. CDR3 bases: TGCAGCGTTGTGGCGTCCGGGACAGGGGGTACTGAAGCTTTCTTT. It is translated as CSVVASGTGGTEAFF.

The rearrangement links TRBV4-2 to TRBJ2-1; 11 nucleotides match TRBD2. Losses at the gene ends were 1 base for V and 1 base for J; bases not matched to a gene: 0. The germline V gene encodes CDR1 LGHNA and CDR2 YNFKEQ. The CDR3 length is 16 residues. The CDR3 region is CASSQASGRSYNEQFF. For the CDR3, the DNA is TGTGCCAGCAGCCAAGCTAGCGGGAGGTCCTACAATGAGCAGTTCTTC.

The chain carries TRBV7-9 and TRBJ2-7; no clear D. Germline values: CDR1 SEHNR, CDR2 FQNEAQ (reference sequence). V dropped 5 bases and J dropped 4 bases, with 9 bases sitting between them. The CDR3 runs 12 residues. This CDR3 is CASSTVYYEQYF. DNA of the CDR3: TGTGCCAGCAGCACCGTTTATTACGAGCAGTACTTC.

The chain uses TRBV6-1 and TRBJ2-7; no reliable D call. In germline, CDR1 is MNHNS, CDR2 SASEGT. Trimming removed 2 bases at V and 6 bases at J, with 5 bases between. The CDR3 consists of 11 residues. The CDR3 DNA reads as TGTGCCAGCAGTGAATCCGGCGAGCAGTACTTC. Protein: CASSESGEQYF.

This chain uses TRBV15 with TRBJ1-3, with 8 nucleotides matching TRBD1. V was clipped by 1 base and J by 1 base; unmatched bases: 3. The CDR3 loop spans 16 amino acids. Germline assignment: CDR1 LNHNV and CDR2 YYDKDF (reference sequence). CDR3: CATSRGQGASGNTIYF. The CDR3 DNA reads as TGTGCCACCAGCAGAGGCCAGGGGGCATCTGGAAACACCATATATTTT.

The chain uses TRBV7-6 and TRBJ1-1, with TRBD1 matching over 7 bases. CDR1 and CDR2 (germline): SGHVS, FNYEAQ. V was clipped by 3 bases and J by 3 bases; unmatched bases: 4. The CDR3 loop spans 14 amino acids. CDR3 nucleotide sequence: TGTGCCAGCAGCTTTGGGGACAGTCACACTGAAGCTTTCTTT. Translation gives CASSFGDSHTEAFF.

Here the CDR3 reads CASRLGTETQETQYF. The CDR3 bases are TGTGCCAGCAGACTTGGGACTGAGACTCAAGAGACCCAGTACTTC. V usage is TRBV2 and J usage is TRBJ2-5, with D possibly matching TRBD2 (6 bases). This CDR3 is 15 amino acids long. V was cut by 6 bases and J by 2 bases, with 16 bases left in between. CDR1 is SNHLY and CDR2 is FYNNEI in the germline V gene.

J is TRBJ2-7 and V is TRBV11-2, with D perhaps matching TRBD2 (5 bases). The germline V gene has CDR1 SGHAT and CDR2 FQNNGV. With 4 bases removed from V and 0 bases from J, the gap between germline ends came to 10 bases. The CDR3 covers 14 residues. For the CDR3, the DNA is TGTGCCAGCAGCTCACTAGGGAGCTCCTACGAGCAGTACTTC. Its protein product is CASSSLGSSYEQYF. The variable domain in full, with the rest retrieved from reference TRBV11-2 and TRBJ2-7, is EAGVAQSPRYKIIEKRQSVAFWCNPISGHATLYWYQQILGQGPKLLIQFQNNGVVDDSQLPKDRFSAERLKGVDSTLKIQPAKLEDSAVYLCASSSLGSSYEQYFGPGTRLTVT.

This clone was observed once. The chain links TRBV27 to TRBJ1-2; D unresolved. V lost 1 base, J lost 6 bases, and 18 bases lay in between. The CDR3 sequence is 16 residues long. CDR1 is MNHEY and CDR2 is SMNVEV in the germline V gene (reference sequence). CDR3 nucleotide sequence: TGTGCCAGCAGTTTATTGGGAGGAGGGTGGCCTAATGGCTACACCTTC. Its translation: CASSLLGGGWPNGYTF.

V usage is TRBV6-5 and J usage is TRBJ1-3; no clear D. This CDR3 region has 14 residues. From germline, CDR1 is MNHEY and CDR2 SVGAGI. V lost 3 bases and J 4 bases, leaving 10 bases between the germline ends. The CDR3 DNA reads TGTGCCAGCAGTTATGGACGCTCGGGAAACACCATATATTTT. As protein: CASSYGRSGNTIYF.

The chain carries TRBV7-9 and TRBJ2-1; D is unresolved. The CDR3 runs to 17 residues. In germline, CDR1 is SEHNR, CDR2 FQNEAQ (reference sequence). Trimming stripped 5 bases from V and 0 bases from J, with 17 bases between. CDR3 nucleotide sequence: TGTGCCAGCAGCCACAATGCCCCAATCCCCTCCTACAATGAGCAGTTCTTC. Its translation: CASSHNAPIPSYNEQFF.

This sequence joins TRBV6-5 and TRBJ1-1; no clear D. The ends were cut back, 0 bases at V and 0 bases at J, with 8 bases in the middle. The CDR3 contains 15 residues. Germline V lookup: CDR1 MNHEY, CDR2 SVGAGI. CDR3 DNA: TGTGCCAGCAGTTACTCGTGGGTCATGAACACTGAAGCTTTCTTT. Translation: CASSYSWVMNTEAFF.

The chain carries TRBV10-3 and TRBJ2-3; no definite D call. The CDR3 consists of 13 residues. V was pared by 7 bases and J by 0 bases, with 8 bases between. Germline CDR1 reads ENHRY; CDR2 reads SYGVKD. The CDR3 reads CAITETSTDTQYF. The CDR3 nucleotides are TGTGCCATCACCGAGACTAGCACAGATACGCAGTATTTT.

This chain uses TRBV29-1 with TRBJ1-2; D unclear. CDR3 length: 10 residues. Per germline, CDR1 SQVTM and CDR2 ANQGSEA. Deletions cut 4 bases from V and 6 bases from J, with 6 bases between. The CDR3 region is CSVGKDGYTF. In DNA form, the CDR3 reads TGCAGCGTTGGGAAAGATGGCTACACCTTC. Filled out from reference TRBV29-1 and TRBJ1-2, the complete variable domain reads SAVISQKPSRDICQRGTSLTIQCQVDSQVTMMFWYRQQPGQSLTLIATANQGSEATYESGFVIDKFPISRPNLTFSTLTVSNMSPEDSSIYLCSVGKDGYTFGSGTRLTVV.

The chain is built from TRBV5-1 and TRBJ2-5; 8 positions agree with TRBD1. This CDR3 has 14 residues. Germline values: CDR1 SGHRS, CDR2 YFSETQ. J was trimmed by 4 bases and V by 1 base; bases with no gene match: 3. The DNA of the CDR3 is TGCGCCAGCAGCTTGCGGACAGGGAGAGAGACCCAGTACTTC. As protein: CASSLRTGRETQYF. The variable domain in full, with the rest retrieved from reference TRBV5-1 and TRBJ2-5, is KAGVTQTPRYLIKTRGQQVTLSCSPISGHRSVSWYQQTPGQGLQFLFEYFSETQRNKGNFPGRFSGRQFSNSRSEMNVSTLELGDSALYLCASSLRTGRETQYFGPGTRLLVL.

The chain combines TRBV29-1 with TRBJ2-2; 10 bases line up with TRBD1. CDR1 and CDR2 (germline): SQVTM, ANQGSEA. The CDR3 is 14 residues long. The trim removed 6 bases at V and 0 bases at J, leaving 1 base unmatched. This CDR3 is CSVGQGANTGELFF. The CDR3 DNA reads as TGCAGCGTAGGACAGGGGGCGAACACCGGGGAGCTGTTTTTT.

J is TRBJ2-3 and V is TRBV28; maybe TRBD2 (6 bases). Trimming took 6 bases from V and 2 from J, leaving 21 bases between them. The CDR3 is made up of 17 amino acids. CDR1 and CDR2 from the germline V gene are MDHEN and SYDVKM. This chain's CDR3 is CASSAPGGGAFTDTQYF. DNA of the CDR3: TGTGCCAGCAGCGCCCCTGGCGGCGGGGCGTTCACAGATACGCAGTATTTT.